These T cell receptor beta chains were read from a single sample in a study of metastatic and nonmetastatic thyroid tumors. MiXCR was used by TCRdb to re-call the PCR reads. The sample holds approximately 90,000 clones, 8.6% seen once. Source material: blood. The receptor source for this set is a female donor with papillary thyroid cancer or a benign thyroid nodule (not recorded which). Some clones in this sample may be carry-over from other donors' samples. CDR3s include the opening cysteine and the closing phenylalanine or tryptophan. The D gene is left open where the match is weak. Expanded clones are given a class, and other clones once, few, many or no size at all.

CDR3aa,CDR3nt,d_gene,j_gene,v_gene,abundance
CASSRWKRTSANTGELFF,TGTGCCAGCAGTCGGTGGAAGAGGACTAGTGCGAACACCGGGGAGCTGTTTTTT,TRBD2,TRBJ2-2,TRBV3-1,-
CASSLVRDSPLHF,TGCGCCAGCAGCTTGGTGCGGGATTCACCCCTCCACTTT,-,TRBJ1-6,TRBV5-1,many
CASSPGAGIRNSPLHF,TGTGCCAGCAGTCCTGGAGCCGGGATCCGTAATTCACCCCTCCACTTT,-,TRBJ1-6,TRBV28,many
CAISESTGGSGELFF,TGTGCCATCAGTGAGTCGACCGGGGGCTCCGGGGAGCTGTTTTTT,-,TRBJ2-2,TRBV10-3,many
CASSPRTGANYGYTF,TGCGCCAGCAGCCCTAGGACAGGGGCTAACTATGGCTACACCTTC,TRBD1,TRBJ1-2,TRBV5-1,many
CASSPGTGERAPETQYF,TGTGCCAGCAGCCCGGGGACAGGGGAAAGGGCCCCTGAGACCCAGTACTTC,TRBD1,TRBJ2-5,TRBV14,many
CASSSILAGGAGELFF,TGTGCCAGCTCCTCCATTCTAGCGGGGGGGGCCGGGGAGCTGTTTTTT,TRBD2,TRBJ2-2,TRBV2,many
CASSTRSGSSYNEQFF,TGTGCCAGCAGTACTAGATCAGGGAGCTCCTACAATGAGCAGTTCTTC,-,TRBJ2-1,TRBV6-1,many
CASSDGPQAEAFF,TGTGCCAGCAGTGACGGCCCCCAGGCTGAAGCTTTCTTT,-,TRBJ1-1,TRBV6-4,many
CASNQGRVTEAFF,TGTGCCAGCAATCAGGGTCGGGTCACTGAAGCTTTCTTT,-,TRBJ1-1,TRBV6-1,many
CASSYSAAGGFNQPQHF,TGTGCCAGCAGTTACTCAGCGGCAGGGGGATTCAATCAGCCCCAGCATTTT,TRBD1,TRBJ1-5,TRBV6-6,-
CASSFNLGRTGTYEQYF,TGTGCCAGCAGCTTCAACCTAGGTCGGACAGGGACCTACGAGCAGTACTTC,TRBD1,TRBJ2-7,TRBV11-1,many
CASSPQPRETQYF,TGTGCCAGCAGTCCACAGCCACGGGAGACCCAGTACTTC,-,TRBJ2-5,TRBV12-3/TRBV12-4,many
CASSQDPPRTSGGDNNEQFF,TGTGCCAGCAGCCAAGATCCGCCCAGGACTAGCGGGGGGGATAACAATGAGCAGTTCTTC,TRBD2,TRBJ2-1,TRBV4-2,many
CSAIFPTADTQYF,TGCAGTGCCATATTCCCGACAGCAGATACGCAGTATTTT,-,TRBJ2-3,TRBV20-1,-
CASSGDRLEAFF,TGTGCCAGCAGTGGTGACAGGCTTGAAGCTTTCTTT,-,TRBJ1-1,TRBV6-1,many
CSATGTGGYEQYF,TGCAGTGCCACCGGGACAGGGGGCTACGAGCAGTACTTC,TRBD1,TRBJ2-7,TRBV20-1,many
CASSRGALNTGELFF,TGTGCCAGCAGCCGGGGGGCGTTGAACACCGGGGAGCTGTTTTTT,-,TRBJ2-2,TRBV7-3,many
CASSMGQGGEKLFF,TGTGCCAGTAGTATGGGGCAGGGTGGTGAAAAACTGTTTTTT,-,TRBJ1-4,TRBV19,many
CASSASGGIQETQYF,TGCGCCAGCAGCGCTAGCGGGGGGATACAAGAGACCCAGTACTTC,TRBD2,TRBJ2-5,TRBV4-1,many
CASSLQGDGTIYF,TGTGCCAGCAGCTTACAAGGGGATGGCACCATATATTTT,-,TRBJ1-3,TRBV7-6,many
CASSLSSGGVDEQFF,TGCGCCAGCAGCTTGTCTAGCGGGGGGGTAGATGAGCAGTTCTTC,TRBD2,TRBJ2-1,TRBV5-1,many
CASRRVAGNTIYF,TGTGCCAGTAGACGGGTCGCGGGAAACACCATATATTTT,-,TRBJ1-3,TRBV19,many
CASSAPSPAGGSSYEQYF,TGTGCCAGCAGCGCCCCTTCCCCCGCGGGGGGGTCCTCCTACGAGCAGTACTTC,TRBD2,TRBJ2-7,TRBV11-1,many
CASSSMNTGELFF,TGTGCCAGCAGCTCCATGAACACCGGGGAGCTGTTTTTT,-,TRBJ2-2,TRBV7-7,many
CASSLASGGAYNEQFF,TGTGCCAGCAGCTTAGCTAGCGGGGGGGCCTACAATGAGCAGTTCTTC,TRBD2,TRBJ2-1,TRBV7-2,many
CSVAGVNEQYF,TGCAGCGTTGCGGGGGTCAACGAGCAGTACTTC,-,TRBJ2-7,TRBV29-1,many
CAGRLAGGPDEQFF,TGTGCCGGACGACTAGCGGGGGGGCCGGATGAGCAGTTCTTC,TRBD2,TRBJ2-1,TRBV30,-
CASSEPRVFYEQYF,TGTGCCAGCAGTGAACCGAGGGTATTCTACGAGCAGTACTTC,-,TRBJ2-7,TRBV2,-
CSAQTGVTGNTIYF,TGCAGTGCTCAGACAGGGGTGACTGGAAACACCATATATTTT,TRBD1,TRBJ1-3,TRBV20-1,many
CSARDGELEQFF,TGCAGTGCTAGAGATGGGGAATTGGAGCAGTTCTTC,-,TRBJ2-1,TRBV20-1,many
CASSYSTGRSGNTIYF,TGTGCCAGCAGTTACTCGACAGGGCGCTCTGGAAACACCATATATTTT,TRBD1,TRBJ1-3,TRBV6-6,many
CSAGQSRSSYNEQFF,TGCAGTGCTGGACAGTCCCGCAGCTCCTACAATGAGCAGTTCTTC,-,TRBJ2-1,TRBV20-1,few
CSVTFGGDRGLLETQYF,TGCAGCGTTACTTTTGGTGGGGACAGGGGGCTGTTGGAGACCCAGTACTTC,TRBD1,TRBJ2-5,TRBV29-1,-
CASRLAGSYNEQFF,TGTGCCAGCAGGCTAGCGGGGTCCTACAATGAGCAGTTCTTC,TRBD2,TRBJ2-1,TRBV28,many
CATSRGGTDTQYF,TGTGCCACCAGCAGAGGGGGCACAGATACGCAGTATTTT,-,TRBJ2-3,TRBV15,many
CATSMGTGGPRETQYF,TGTGCCACCTCAATGGGAACGGGGGGGCCTCGAGAGACCCAGTACTTC,TRBD2,TRBJ2-5,TRBV2,-
CATRAWTANTEAFF,TGTGCCACGAGAGCCTGGACAGCGAACACTGAAGCTTTCTTT,-,TRBJ1-1,TRBV6-1,-
CASSEGTGGDHQPQHF,TGTGCCAGCAGTGAAGGGACAGGGGGCGATCATCAGCCCCAGCATTTT,TRBD1,TRBJ1-5,TRBV6-1,many
CSARDREVTQYF,TGCAGTGCTAGAGATCGGGAGGTTACGCAGTATTTT,TRBD2,TRBJ2-3,TRBV20-1,many
CASTRSPGSYNEQFF,TGTGCCAGCACCAGGTCGCCAGGCTCCTACAATGAGCAGTTCTTC,-,TRBJ2-1,TRBV6-1,many
CASTPWTGGNSPLHF,TGTGCCAGCACCCCCTGGACTGGCGGTAATTCACCCCTCCACTTT,-,TRBJ1-6,TRBV6-1,few
CASSNRPPPNTGELFF,TGCGCCAGCAGTAACCGACCCCCTCCGAACACCGGGGAGCTGTTTTTT,-,TRBJ2-2,TRBV5-1,many
CASSPRAGGPVGQETQYF,TGTGCCAGCAGTCCTCGAGCGGGGGGGCCTGTGGGGCAAGAGACCCAGTACTTC,TRBD2,TRBJ2-5,TRBV9,many
CASTRGISGGAGFF,TGTGCCAGCACGAGGGGGATAAGCGGGGGGGCCGGGTTCTTC,TRBD2,TRBJ2-1,TRBV2,many
CASSPGGTEALF,TGTGCCAGCAGCCCAGGGGGGACTGAAGCTCTCTTT,TRBD1,TRBJ1-1,TRBV7-3,few
CASSDEDTQYF,TGCGCCAGCAGCGATGAAGATACGCAGTATTTT,-,TRBJ2-3,TRBV5-1,-
CASSETSGPNTGELFF,TGTGCCAGCAGTGAGACTAGCGGTCCGAACACCGGGGAGCTGTTTTTT,TRBD2,TRBJ2-2,TRBV6-4,many
CAWSDREGYEQYF,TGTGCCTGGAGCGACAGGGAGGGCTACGAGCAGTACTTC,-,TRBJ2-7,TRBV30,many
CSARDSPGELFF,TGCAGTGCTAGAGACAGTCCCGGGGAGCTGTTTTTT,-,TRBJ2-2,TRBV20-1,few
CAWTAGTSLGNEQFF,TGTGCCTGGACCGCCGGGACTAGTCTAGGCAATGAGCAGTTCTTC,TRBD2,TRBJ2-1,TRBV30,-
CASSQEGVPNQPQHF,TGTGCCAGCAGCCAAGAGGGCGTCCCCAATCAGCCCCAGCATTTT,-,TRBJ1-5,TRBV3-1,many
CASSSRGGMGQETQYF,TGTGCCAGCAGCTCCCGGGGGGGGATGGGCCAAGAGACCCAGTACTTC,TRBD2,TRBJ2-5,TRBV11-2,many
CASSYSSRGLSGTEAFF,TGTGCCAGCAGTTACTCGAGTCGGGGGCTGAGTGGAACTGAAGCTTTCTTT,-,TRBJ1-1,TRBV6-5,many
CAISEDPRAPLHF,TGTGCCATCAGTGAGGATCCGAGGGCACCCCTCCACTTT,-,TRBJ1-6,TRBV10-3,-